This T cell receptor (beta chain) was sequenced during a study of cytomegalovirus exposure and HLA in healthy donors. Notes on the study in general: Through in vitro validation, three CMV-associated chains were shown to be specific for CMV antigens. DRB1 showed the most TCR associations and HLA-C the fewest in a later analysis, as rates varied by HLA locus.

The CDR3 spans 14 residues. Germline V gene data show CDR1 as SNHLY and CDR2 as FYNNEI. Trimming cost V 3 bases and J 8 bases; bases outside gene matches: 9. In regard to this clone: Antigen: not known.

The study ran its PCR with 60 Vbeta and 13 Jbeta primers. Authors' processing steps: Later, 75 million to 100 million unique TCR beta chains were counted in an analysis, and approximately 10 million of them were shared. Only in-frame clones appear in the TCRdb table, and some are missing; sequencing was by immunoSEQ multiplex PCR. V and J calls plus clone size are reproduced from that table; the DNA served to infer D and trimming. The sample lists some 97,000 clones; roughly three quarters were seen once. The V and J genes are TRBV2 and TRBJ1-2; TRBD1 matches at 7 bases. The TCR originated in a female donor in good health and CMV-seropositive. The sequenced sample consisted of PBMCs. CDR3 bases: TGTGCCAGCAGTGATGGAGGGGGCGCGAAAGGCTACACCTTC. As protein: CASSDGGGAKGYTF.